This T cell receptor (beta chain) was retrieved from a study of cytotoxic CD8 clonotypes in ibrutinib-treated CLL. Looking at the study overall: Enrolment comprised over ten relapsed/refractory and over 14 treatment-naive patients; roughly 18 were IGHV unmutated. Investigators reported 25 or so partial and 2 complete responses; after median around 63 months, 14 patients remained remitted and roughly twelve progressed.

Sequencing used immunoSEQ multiplex PCR; TCRdb keeps in-frame clones, though not all of them. This sample has 150,000 to 250,000 clones, with around 72% found just once. This TCR was recovered from a human donor with chronic lymphocytic leukemia. Sample: PBMCs, taken after 24 months of ibrutinib treatment.

The CDR3 spells CASSLAGGFGNTIYF. The CDR3 DNA reads TGTGCCAGCAGCTTAGCAGGGGGATTTGGAAACACCATATATTTT. The rearrangement uses TRBV7-9 and TRBJ1-3; D possibly corresponds to TRBD1 (6 bases). V lost 0 bases to trimming and J lost 3 bases, with 9 bases between them. The CDR3 has 15 residues. The V gene's germline CDR1 is SEHNR and CDR2 FQNEAQ (reference sequence).